The sequence of this T cell receptor (beta chain) was determined in a study of blood T cell repertoires in COVID-19. Study-wide context: Donors in the United States, Italy and Spain gave samples during acute or convalescent COVID-19. Nucleic acid was either cDNA or gDNA, and it came from T cells, B-cell-depleted T cells, or PBMCs.

Germline values: CDR1 ENHRY, CDR2 SYGVKD. The CDR3 consists of 13 residues. V dropped 10 bases and J dropped 0 bases, with 10 bases sitting between them. In the original workflow: Nucleated cell number was recorded as an estimate derived from reference gene primer amplification. The method was immunoSEQ multiplex PCR; TCRdb's version includes in-frame clones alone and lacks a portion of them. V, J and clone size reflect that table, while D and trimming were determined from the DNA. The sample shows about 190,000 clones, roughly 89% of them seen only once. The V gene is TRBV10-3, the J gene TRBJ2-1; tentatively, D is TRBD2 (5 bases). Sample: peripheral blood. The source is a man between 40 and 49 years old with acute or convalescent COVID-19. The CDR3 loop is CATYGSSYNEQFF. DNA for the CDR3: TGTGCCACTTATGGGAGCTCCTACAATGAGCAGTTCTTC.